Each of the 10 T cell receptor beta chains below was sequenced from the same sample in a study of blood T cell repertoires in COVID-19. Profiled with immunoSEQ multiplex PCR; TCRdb holds only in-frame clones, not every one. The repertoire holds roughly 200,000 clones, 70% to 90% seen once, with under 3.5% in the top ten. Sequenced input: peripheral blood. These receptors were obtained from a man aged 60 to 75 with acute or convalescent COVID-19.

This chain joins TRBV10-3 and TRBJ2-2; a possible D gene is TRBD1 (6 bases). Germline CDR1 reads ENHRY; CDR2 reads SYGVKD. V lost 1 base, J lost 9 bases, and 9 bases lay in between. The CDR3 covers 13 residues. The CDR3 reads CAISELQGRELFF. The CDR3 DNA reads as TGTGCCATCAGTGAGTTACAGGGAAGGGAGCTGTTTTTT.

CDR3 protein: CASTRGGTGGSQETQYF. CDR3 coding DNA: TGCGCCAGCACCAGAGGGGGGACAGGCGGGAGCCAAGAGACCCAGTACTTC. V gene TRBV5-1 combines with J gene TRBJ2-5; D perhaps matches TRBD1 (8 bases). V was cut by 6 bases and J by 1 base, with 22 bases left in between. Germline CDR1 is SGHRS and CDR2 is YFSETQ. The CDR3 length is 17 residues.

This chain connects TRBV19 to TRBJ1-5; D unresolved. V was cut by 4 bases and J by 7 bases, with 20 bases left in between. The CDR3 spans 16 residues. Germline assignment: CDR1 LNHDA and CDR2 SQIVND (reference sequence). CDR3 bases: TGTGCCAGTAGTACCCGGACGGAGGTAGGGAGGCAGCCCCAGCATTTT. Residues: CASSTRTEVGRQPQHF.

The rearrangement uses TRBV2 and TRBJ2-6; D is undetermined. The CDR3 runs 16 residues. V was cut by 0 bases and J by 0 bases, with 6 bases left in between. CDR1 SNHLY and CDR2 FYNNEI come from the germline V gene. CDR3 sequence reads: CASSEASYSGANVLTF. CDR3 nucleotides: TGTGCCAGCAGTGAAGCCAGTTACTCTGGGGCCAACGTCCTGACTTTC.

The gene calls are TRBV4-1 and TRBJ2-7; weak D call: TRBD1 (6 bases). The length of the CDR3 is 15 residues. Germline loops: CDR1 MGHRA, CDR2 YSYEKL. Trimming took off 1 base at V and 2 bases at J, with 12 bases between the two ends. The CDR3 DNA reads as TGCGCCAGCAGCCAAGCCAGGGACACCGCCTACGAGCAGTACTTC. The encoded protein is CASSQARDTAYEQYF.

The CDR3 reads CASSSNHMLAGETGELFF. In DNA, the CDR3 is TGTGCCAGCAGTTCGAACCATATGCTAGCGGGAGAAACCGGGGAGCTGTTTTTT. The chain carries TRBV28 and TRBJ2-2; 10 bases align to TRBD2. The CDR3 is 18 amino acids. Germline CDR1 reads MDHEN; CDR2 reads SYDVKM. J lost 5 bases, V lost 4 bases, and 13 bases had no gene match.

This clone has only one observation. The chain joins TRBV3-1 (or the pseudogene TRBV3-2) to TRBJ2-5, with no clear D. CDR3 size: 14 residues. CDR1 LGHDT and CDR2 YNNKEL come from the germline V gene (reference sequence). Deletions cut 1 base from V and 5 bases from J, with 11 bases between. CDR3 sequence reads: CASSQGSLGETQYF. The CDR3, as DNA: TGTGCCAGCAGCCAAGGTAGCCTCGGGGAGACCCAGTACTTC.

In nucleotides, the CDR3 is TGTGCCAGCAGCCCTGTCCCCACCCGGGAGACCCAGTACTTC. It specifies CASSPVPTRETQYF. This chain connects TRBV9 to TRBJ2-5; D gene uncertain. This CDR3 has 14 amino acids. Trimming shortened V by 4 bases and J by 5 bases, and 15 bases separated the two germline ends. The germline CDR1 and CDR2 sequences are SGDLS and YYNGEE. Full variable domain (rest looked up from reference TRBV9 and TRBJ2-5): DSGVTQTPKHLITATGQRVTLRCSPRSGDLSVYWYQQSLDQGLQFLIQYYNGEERAKGNILERFSAQQFPDLHSELNLSSLELGDSALYFCASSPVPTRETQYFGPGTRLLVL.

The chain uses TRBV12-3 or TRBV12-4 and TRBJ1-2; perhaps TRBD1 as D (6 bases). With 6 bases removed from V and 4 bases from J, the gap between germline ends came to 12 bases. The CDR3 extends over 13 amino acids. Written as DNA, the CDR3 is TGTGCCAGCAGGTCGACAGGACGCTATGGCTACACCTTC. It codes for CASRSTGRYGYTF.

CDR3 amino acids: CASSPMTGYQPQHF. DNA for the CDR3: TGTGCCAGCAGCCCAATGACAGGGTATCAGCCCCAGCATTTT. The V gene is TRBV7-2, the J gene TRBJ1-5, with 7 bases lining up with TRBD1. The CDR3 sequence is 14 residues long. The trim removed 5 bases at V and 5 bases at J, leaving 6 bases unmatched. The germline V gene encodes CDR1 SGHTA and CDR2 FQGNSA.